Each of the 25 T cell receptor beta chains below was sequenced from the same sample in a study of blood T cell repertoires in COVID-19. Sequencing used immunoSEQ multiplex PCR; TCRdb keeps in-frame clones, though not all of them. The sample holds roughly 400,000 clones, 70% to 90% seen once. The sequencing sample was made of PBMCs or T cells enriched from blood (not recorded which). The receptors stem from a woman between 18 and 29 years old who had been exposed to COVID-19.

The rearrangement uses TRBV3-1 (or the pseudogene TRBV3-2) and TRBJ1-4, with D uncertain. Trimming shortened V by 5 bases and J by 3 bases, and 13 bases separated the two germline ends. This CDR3 has 15 amino acids. Looked up from germline, CDR1 is LGHDT and CDR2 is YNNKEL (reference sequence). CDR3 DNA sequence: TGTGCCAGCAGCTACCAGACAAGGCCTAATGAAAAACTGTTTTTT. This codes for CASSYQTRPNEKLFF.

This clone was found a few times. The rearrangement links TRBV14 to TRBJ1-2; D remains ambiguous. This CDR3 contains 14 residues. The ends were cut back, 1 base at V and 8 bases at J, with 14 bases in the middle. Germline lookup yields CDR1 SGHDN and CDR2 FVKESK. The CDR3 region is CASSQGVAAGGYTF. CDR3 sequence (DNA): TGTGCCAGCAGCCAAGGGGTCGCGGCGGGCGGCTACACCTTC.

The chain joins TRBV7-9 to TRBJ1-6; maybe TRBD1 (6 bases). The CDR3 runs 17 residues. Trimming removed 5 bases from V and 2 bases from J, with 16 bases in between. Germline CDR1 reads SEHNR; CDR2 reads FQNEAQ (reference sequence). CDR3 DNA sequence: TGTGCCAGCAGCCCTAAGGGGGGGCCCGCCTATAATTCACCCCTCCACTTT. Protein: CASSPKGGPAYNSPLHF. Full variable domain (remainder filled in from reference TRBV7-9 and TRBJ1-6): DTGVSQNPRHKITKRGQNVTFRCDPISEHNRLYWYRQTLGQGPEFLTYFQNEAQLEKSRLLSDRFSAERPKGSFSTLEIQRTEQGDSAMYLCASSPKGGPAYNSPLHFGNGTRLTVT.

The V and J genes are TRBV4-1 and TRBJ2-7; TRBD1 agrees at 9 bases. The germline V gene has CDR1 MGHRA and CDR2 YSYEKL. V gave up 4 bases and J gave up 6 bases; unmatched junction bases: 7. The CDR3 is 14 residues long. CDR3 region: CASSLSGQGFEQYF. CDR3 nucleotide sequence: TGCGCCAGCAGCCTTTCGGGACAGGGCTTCGAGCAGTACTTC.

The genes are TRBV27 and TRBJ1-2, with D uncertain. CDR1 and CDR2 from the germline V gene are MNHEY and SMNVEV (reference sequence). The CDR3 spans 15 residues. V was clipped by 4 bases and J by 4 bases, with 16 bases between them. The DNA for the CDR3 is TGTGCCAGCAGTTACTCCCAGGTAGAGCTCTATGGCTACACCTTC. Its translation: CASSYSQVELYGYTF.

CDR3: CASSSDRGYNEQFF. As DNA, the CDR3 is TGTGCCAGCAGCTCGGACAGAGGCTACAATGAGCAGTTCTTC. The V and J genes are TRBV6-4 and TRBJ2-1, with D possibly being TRBD1 (6 bases). Germline-derived CDR1 and CDR2 are MRHNA and SNTAGT. The CDR3 totals 14 residues. V dropped 6 bases and J dropped 3 bases, with 12 bases sitting between them.

The J gene is TRBJ1-5, the V gene TRBV5-6; 8 positions agree with TRBD1. Germline loops: CDR1 SGHDT, CDR2 YYEEEE. This CDR3 is built from 14 residues. Trimming took 0 bases from V and 9 from J; bases not matched to a gene: 5. CDR3 sequence reads: CASSLGDRTLPQHF. The CDR3 bases are TGTGCCAGCAGCTTGGGGGACAGGACTCTGCCCCAGCATTTT.

This clone was picked up one time. V is TRBV7-8 and J is TRBJ2-1; 12 bases fit TRBD2. The CDR3 length is 20 residues. V gave up 3 bases and J gave up 1 base; unmatched junction bases: 13. CDR1 is SGHVS, CDR2 FQNEAQ, per germline. CDR3 DNA: TGTGCCAGCAGCTTGACTAGCGGGAGAATCCCAATAGGGTCCTACAATGAGCAGTTCTTC. This codes for CASSLTSGRIPIGSYNEQFF.

This rearrangement joins TRBV27 to TRBJ2-7, with 11 bases matching TRBD2. The J segment lost 1 base and the V segment lost 5 bases, leaving 4 bases of the junction unmatched. The germline CDR1 and CDR2 sequences are MNHEY and SMNVEV (reference sequence). The CDR3 is made up of 15 amino acids. The CDR3 DNA sequence: TGTGCCAGCAGTCCGGGACTAGCGGTTTCCTACGAGCAGTACTTC. This sequence encodes CASSPGLAVSYEQYF.

CDR3 sequence reads: CASREPADNEQFF. As DNA, the CDR3 is TGCGCCAGCAGAGAACCAGCGGACAATGAGCAGTTCTTC. The chain links TRBV5-1 to TRBJ2-1; perhaps TRBD2 as D (5 bases). The germline V gene encodes CDR1 SGHRS and CDR2 YFSETQ. V shed 5 bases and J shed 5 bases, with 11 bases lying between them. The CDR3 has 13 amino acids.

The chain couples TRBV5-5 to TRBJ1-3, with D maybe TRBD1 (5 bases). This CDR3 comprises 16 residues. Trimming removed 0 bases at V and 0 bases at J, with 10 bases between. Looked up from germline, CDR1 is SGHKS and CDR2 is YYEKEE (reference sequence). This chain's CDR3 is CASSLVRGGSGNTIYF. CDR3 coding DNA: TGTGCCAGCAGCTTGGTTCGCGGGGGCTCTGGAAACACCATATATTTT.

The chain recombines TRBV7-2 with TRBJ1-2, with unresolved D. Germline assignment: CDR1 SGHTA and CDR2 FQGNSA. This CDR3 spans 15 amino acids. V shed 1 base and J shed 0 bases, with 9 bases lying between them. CDR3 DNA: TGTGCCAGCAGCTTAGGGGTAGCACCTAACTATGGCTACACCTTC. Encoded protein: CASSLGVAPNYGYTF.

The V call is TRBV20-1, the J call TRBJ1-6; 7 bases agree with TRBD1. CDR1 is DFQATT, CDR2 SNEGSKA, per germline (reference sequence). V lost 3 bases, J lost 1 base, and 3 bases stayed unmatched. This CDR3 has 15 amino acids. The CDR3: CSASPQGSYNSPLHF. In nucleotides, the CDR3 is TGCAGTGCTAGTCCACAGGGGTCCTATAATTCACCCCTCCACTTT.

This chain joins TRBV19 and TRBJ2-5; possible D gene TRBD2, 5 bases. CDR3 length: 13 amino acids. V shed 7 bases and J shed 2 bases, with 11 bases lying between them. In germline, CDR1 is LNHDA, CDR2 SQIVND (reference sequence). DNA of the CDR3: TGTGCCAGTACCGACTACGGGCAAGAGACCCAGTACTTC. This sequence encodes CASTDYGQETQYF.

A note on this clone: This same CDR3 is encoded by further DNA sequences in the sample. The gene calls are TRBV18 and TRBJ2-5; D remains unclear. The V end was cut by 5 bases, the J end by 2 bases, with 3 bases between. This CDR3 is built from 11 residues. CDR1 is KGHSH and CDR2 is LQKENI in the germline V gene. As DNA, the CDR3 is TGTGCCAGCTCAACACAAGAGACCCAGTACTTC. It codes for CASSTQETQYF.

This chain joins TRBV10-3 and TRBJ2-5; the match to TRBD1 covers 8 bases. The germline gives CDR1 ENHRY, CDR2 SYGVKD. Trimming took 10 bases from V and 2 from J; bases not matched to a gene: 12. The CDR3 consists of 15 residues. CDR3 protein: CATRTGKGGQETQYF. The CDR3 bases are TGTGCCACTCGGACAGGGAAGGGTGGGCAAGAGACCCAGTACTTC.

CDR3 nucleotide sequence: TGTGCCAGCCACCCCCCGACTCTAGATACGCAGTATTTT. Its protein is CASHPPTLDTQYF. The chain employs TRBV11-2 and TRBJ2-3; D not resolved. Trimming removed 8 bases from V and 5 bases from J, with 14 bases in between. This CDR3 comprises 13 residues. Per the germline V gene, CDR1 is SGHAT and CDR2 is FQNNGV.

The gene calls are TRBV29-1 and TRBJ1-3; TRBD1 aligns across 7 bases. Per the germline V gene, CDR1 is SQVTM and CDR2 is ANQGSEA. The CDR3 is 12 residues long. Trimming cost V 5 bases and J 3 bases; bases outside gene matches: 1. In nucleotides, the CDR3 is TGCAGCGTTTACAGGGGTGGAAACACCATATATTTT. This codes for CSVYRGGNTIYF.

The CDR3 sequence: CASSQSSPGQGNYGYTF. The CDR3 nucleotides are TGTGCCAGCAGCCAATCCAGCCCGGGACAGGGAAACTATGGCTACACCTTC. The rearrangement joins TRBV25-1 to TRBJ1-2, with 9 bases fitting TRBD1. The germline CDR1 and CDR2 sequences are MGHDK and SYGVNS. The V and J ends lost 6 bases and 2 bases, in that order; junction bases with no gene match: 13. The CDR3 has 17 residues.

The chain has TRBV27 and TRBJ2-7; 8 positions agree with TRBD1. Germline loops: CDR1 MNHEY, CDR2 SMNVEV (reference sequence). Losses at the gene ends were 4 bases for V and 9 bases for J; bases not matched to a gene: 11. CDR3 length equals 14 residues. CDR3 in DNA: TGTGCCAGCAGTTCAGGGGGCGGGATTTCAGTGCAGTACTTC. Amino acids: CASSSGGGISVQYF.

The chain links TRBV28 to TRBJ2-7; possibly TRBD1 for D (6 bases). CDR3 length: 11 residues. Per germline, CDR1 MDHEN and CDR2 SYDVKM. V was clipped by 9 bases and J by 6 bases, with 12 bases between them. The CDR3 spells CASFEGVEQYF. In nucleotides, the CDR3 is TGTGCCAGTTTTGAGGGGGTCGAGCAGTACTTC.

The gene calls are TRBV29-1 and TRBJ2-1, with D perhaps TRBD2 (5 bases). The CDR3 is 12 residues long. The germline V gene encodes CDR1 SQVTM and CDR2 ANQGSEA. The ends were cut back, 4 bases at V and 7 bases at J, with 11 bases in the middle. The CDR3 protein is CSVVPRGNEQFF. The CDR3 nucleotides read TGCAGCGTTGTTCCCCGGGGTAATGAGCAGTTCTTC.

For the CDR3, the DNA is TGTGCCAGCAGTACCCTAAGACTAGCGGGAGTGGACAATGAGCAGTTCTTC. It encodes CASSTLRLAGVDNEQFF. This chain connects TRBV27 to TRBJ2-1; 12 bases are a match to TRBD2. The germline V gene encodes CDR1 MNHEY and CDR2 SMNVEV (reference sequence). V shed 5 bases, J shed 5 bases, and the junction held 10 bases outside the gene matches. The CDR3 consists of 17 residues.

The CDR3 here is CASSQDPGDNSPLHF. CDR3 bases: TGTGCCAGCAGCCAAGATCCAGGGGATAATTCACCCCTCCACTTT. The chain links TRBV4-2 to TRBJ1-6, with D tentatively TRBD1 (6 bases). CDR1 is LGHNA and CDR2 is YNFKEQ in the germline V gene. Trimming shortened V by 0 bases and J by 5 bases, and 8 bases separated the two germline ends. This CDR3 is built from 15 residues.

The V and J genes are TRBV7-9 and TRBJ2-1; 9 nucleotides match TRBD1. V shed 6 bases and J 5 bases; nucleotides not matched to a gene: 8. Germline CDR1 and CDR2: SEHNR and FQNEAQ (reference sequence). The CDR3 contains 15 residues. The CDR3 sequence: CASSYDRGVHNEQFF. In nucleotides, the CDR3 is TGTGCCAGCAGTTACGACAGGGGGGTCCACAATGAGCAGTTCTTC. Combining the CDR3 with reference TRBV7-9 and TRBJ2-1 gives the whole variable domain DTGVSQNPRHKITKRGQNVTFRCDPISEHNRLYWYRQTLGQGPEFLTYFQNEAQLEKSRLLSDRFSAERPKGSFSTLEIQRTEQGDSAMYLCASSYDRGVHNEQFFGPGTRLTVL.